These 23 T cell receptor beta chains were all obtained from the same sample, sequenced in a study of CD8 T cells in ankylosing spondylitis. TCRdb processed the 5' RACE reads anew with MiXCR; each CDR3 protein has one entry. Of tens of thousands of distinct CDR3 sequences in the sample, 6% to 8% are singletons; the top ten hold about 5%. The sample comprised synovial fluid, either unsorted or a sorted T cell fraction (not recorded which). These TCRs come from a male donor with ankylosing spondylitis.

The sample holds many counts of this clonotype. CDR3 in DNA: TGCAGCGTTGAAATTATTACAGGGGGCGCCGAGCAGTACTTC. Amino acids: CSVEIITGGAEQYF. The J gene is TRBJ2-7, the V gene TRBV29-1; TRBD1 matches at 9 bases. The germline gives CDR1 SQVTM, CDR2 ANQGSEA. Germline trimming cut 2 bases from V and 6 bases from J; bases unmatched to any gene: 8. The CDR3 length is 14 residues.

This clonotype was recorded many times. V and J are TRBV28 and TRBJ2-1; the match to TRBD1 covers 8 bases. The junction had 6 bases not matched to a gene; V was cut back by 6 bases and J by 5 bases. The CDR3 runs 14 residues. From germline, CDR1 is MDHEN and CDR2 SYDVKM. The CDR3: CASRKDRANNEQFF. The CDR3 DNA is TGTGCCAGCAGAAAGGACAGGGCAAACAATGAGCAGTTCTTC.

This clonotype was counted only a few times. This chain joins TRBV3-1 and TRBJ1-2; weak D call: TRBD1 (5 bases). The CDR3 contains 12 residues. Trimming left V 3 bases short and J 8 bases short, with 10 bases between. Germline lookup yields CDR1 LGHDT and CDR2 YNNKEL (reference sequence). The CDR3 is CASSHEGTGYTF. The DNA of the CDR3 is TGTGCCAGCAGCCACGAAGGGACCGGCTACACCTTC.

This clonotype showed up many times. The rearrangement links TRBV5-1 to TRBJ2-5; weak D call: TRBD1 (6 bases). The CDR3 extends over 14 amino acids. Trimming removed 0 bases at V and 4 bases at J, with 10 bases between. Germline V lookup: CDR1 SGHRS, CDR2 YFSETQ. The CDR3 reads CASSLEQTGETQYF. CDR3 DNA sequence: TGCGCCAGCAGCTTGGAACAGACAGGAGAGACCCAGTACTTC.

This clonotype was detected many times. The CDR3 DNA follows: TGTGCCAGCAGCCAGAGGGTAGAGAACACTGAAGCTTTCTTT. It is translated as CASSQRVENTEAFF. V is TRBV3-1 and J is TRBJ1-1; D gene unclear. The ends were cut back, 3 bases at V and 1 base at J, with 9 bases in the middle. The CDR3 length is 14 residues. The germline CDR1 and CDR2 sequences are LGHDT and YNNKEL (reference sequence).

This clonotype was recorded a few times. The rearrangement joins TRBV6-5 to TRBJ2-7, with D hard to call. Germline CDR1 reads MNHEY; CDR2 reads SVGAGI. The CDR3 sequence is 14 residues long. V lost 2 bases to trimming and J lost 8 bases, with 16 bases between them. CDR3 sequence (DNA): TGTGCCAGCAGTTACGACGGGCAGGCCCCCAAGCAGTACTTC. Translation: CASSYDGQAPKQYF.

This clonotype has at least ten counts. V gene TRBV24-1 combines with J gene TRBJ2-1; D perhaps matches TRBD1 (6 bases). The CDR3 contains 16 residues. Deletions cut 2 bases from V and 5 bases from J, with 15 bases between. Per the germline V gene, CDR1 is KGHDR and CDR2 is SFDVKD. The CDR3 protein is CATSDSTTRGHNEQFF. Written as DNA, the CDR3 is TGTGCCACCAGTGATTCGACAACCAGGGGTCACAATGAGCAGTTCTTC.

This clonotype was detected many times. V and J are TRBV7-9 and TRBJ2-3; D is unresolved. The CDR3 extends over 16 amino acids. The V and J ends lost 3 bases and 2 bases respectively, with 15 bases between them. Germline V gene lookup returns CDR1 SEHNR and CDR2 FQNEAQ (reference sequence). CDR3 DNA sequence: TGTGCCAGCAGCTTCCTCCGGCAAGGGTCCACAGATACGCAGTATTTT. Its translation is CASSFLRQGSTDTQYF.

This clonotype was picked up a small number of times. The chain combines TRBV7-9 with TRBJ1-2; D is uncertain. The CDR3 sequence is 14 residues long. Germline values: CDR1 SEHNR, CDR2 FQNEAQ (reference sequence). The V gene lost 1 base and the J gene lost 4 bases, with 10 bases spanning the gap. The CDR3 DNA follows: TGTGCCAGCAGCTTAGAAGGACGGATCTATGGCTACACCTTC. Its translation is CASSLEGRIYGYTF. Full variable domain (rest looked up from reference TRBV7-9 and TRBJ1-2): DTGVSQNPRHKITKRGQNVTFRCDPISEHNRLYWYRQTLGQGPEFLTYFQNEAQLEKSRLLSDRFSAERPKGSFSTLEIQRTEQGDSAMYLCASSLEGRIYGYTFGSGTRLTVV.

This clonotype was recorded at least ten times. The chain couples TRBV20-1 to TRBJ1-5; 11 bases fit TRBD1. The germline gives CDR1 DFQATT, CDR2 SNEGSKA (reference sequence). This CDR3 has 16 amino acids. V gave up 3 bases and J gave up 7 bases; unmatched junction bases: 11. In DNA form, the CDR3 reads TGCAGTGCTAGGGGTCCGGGACAGGGGGAACGACAGCCCCAGCATTTT. This codes for CSARGPGQGERQPQHF.

The J gene is TRBJ1-1, the V gene TRBV19, with D unresolved. The CDR3 is 14 amino acids. CDR1 and CDR2 (germline): LNHDA, SQIVND (reference sequence). V was pared by 5 bases and J by 5 bases, with 15 bases between. CDR3 nucleotides: TGTGCCAGTAGTCCCGGCAGGAGTCGGACTGAAGCTTTCTTT. Protein product: CASSPGRSRTEAFF.

This clonotype was counted at least ten times. The chain carries TRBV7-3 and TRBJ1-2; D is perhaps TRBD1 (6 bases). V was trimmed by 5 bases and J by 6 bases, leaving 19 bases between them. Germline loops: CDR1 SGHTA, CDR2 FQGTGA. The CDR3 spans 15 residues. The CDR3 reads CASSTTGTPSDGYTF. CDR3 DNA: TGTGCCAGCAGCACCACCGGGACACCATCGGATGGCTACACCTTC. The full variable domain, rest sourced from reference TRBV7-3 and TRBJ1-2, is GAGVSQTPSNKVTEKGKYVELRCDPISGHTALYWYRQSLGQGPEFLIYFQGTGAADDSGLPNDRFFAVRPEGSVSTLKIQRTERGDSAVYLCASSTTGTPSDGYTFGSGTRLTVV.

This clonotype came up many times. The chain has TRBV5-1 and TRBJ2-1; 8 bases map to TRBD1. Germline V gene sequence: CDR1 SGHRS, CDR2 YFSETQ. CDR3 length: 15 residues. With 4 bases clipped from V and 8 bases from J, the junction kept 11 bases outside the gene matches. The CDR3 reads CASSDRGMGKDEQFF. The CDR3 DNA is TGCGCCAGCAGCGACAGGGGCATGGGTAAGGATGAGCAGTTCTTC.

The sample holds many counts of this clonotype. J is TRBJ2-5 and V is TRBV6-2 or TRBV6-3; the match to TRBD2 covers 13 bases. Germline V gene lookup returns CDR1 MNHEY and CDR2 SVGEGT. CDR3 size: 19 residues. With 8 bases clipped from V and 5 bases from J, the junction kept 20 bases outside the gene matches. The CDR3 bases are TGTGCCAGCCGAAGATGGCGGGCTGCTGGACTAGCGGGAGAGGAGACCCAGTACTTC. It is translated as CASRRWRAAGLAGEETQYF.

J is TRBJ2-3 and V is TRBV10-3; D not certain. Germline assignment: CDR1 ENHRY and CDR2 SYGVKD. The CDR3 covers 13 residues. V was cut by 2 bases and J by 6 bases, with 9 bases left in between. The CDR3: CAISENPWDTQYF. The CDR3 region has the DNA TGTGCCATCAGTGAGAACCCCTGGGATACGCAGTATTTT.

The chain couples TRBV11-3 to TRBJ2-7; 8 bases match TRBD1. The CDR3 extends over 15 amino acids. J was trimmed by 6 bases and V by 7 bases; bases with no gene match: 14. The germline V gene has CDR1 SGHNT and CDR2 YENEEA. CDR3 in DNA: TGTGCCAGCAAAACCGCCGGGGACAGGCTCTGCGAGCAGTACTTC. Protein: CASKTAGDRLCEQYF.

This clonotype is labeled as large. This chain links TRBV28 with TRBJ1-5; D remains ambiguous. V dropped 3 bases and J dropped 6 bases, with 6 bases sitting between them. CDR3 length: 12 amino acids. The germline CDR1 and CDR2 sequences are MDHEN and SYDVKM. CDR3 protein: CASSFEVQPQHF. The CDR3 DNA reads TGTGCCAGCAGTTTTGAGGTTCAGCCCCAGCATTTT.

This clonotype was detected many times. The chain is built from TRBV6-1 and TRBJ1-1; maybe TRBD1 (6 bases). From germline, CDR1 is MNHNS and CDR2 SASEGT. This CDR3 contains 13 residues. V dropped 5 bases and J dropped 6 bases, with 13 bases sitting between them. The CDR3 bases are TGTGCCAGCAGTAAACAGACAGGCCCTGAAGCTTTCTTT. This sequence encodes CASSKQTGPEAFF.

This clonotype was counted ten times or more. The chain carries TRBV29-1 and TRBJ1-2; D is unclear. V dropped 6 bases and J dropped 4 bases, with 15 bases sitting between them. This CDR3 contains 13 residues. Germline V gives CDR1 SQVTM, CDR2 ANQGSEA. The CDR3 sequence is CSVMDDPFYGYTF. The CDR3 region has the DNA TGCAGCGTGATGGACGATCCCTTCTATGGCTACACCTTC.

V usage is TRBV11-2 and J usage is TRBJ2-2; no clear D gene. There are 14 residues in the CDR3. Looked up from germline, CDR1 is SGHAT and CDR2 is FQNNGV. With 0 bases removed from V and 6 bases from J, the gap between germline ends came to 8 bases. The CDR3 reads CASSLDLLSGELFF. CDR3 in DNA: TGTGCCAGCAGCTTAGATCTCTTATCCGGGGAGCTGTTTTTT.

In regard to this clonotype: It may be a read error: a sequence one base away is much more abundant. CDR3 residues: CCARDQSRGLAGGSEQYF. As DNA, the CDR3 is TGCTGTGCTAGAGATCAATCGAGGGGACTAGCGGGAGGTTCCGAGCAGTACTTC. This chain uses TRBV20-1 with TRBJ2-7, with 15 bases identical to TRBD2. The germline V gene encodes CDR1 DFQATT and CDR2 SNEGSKA (reference sequence). CDR3 length: 18 residues.

This clonotype showed up many times. This rearrangement joins TRBV28 to TRBJ2-6; D not certain. The CDR3 has 15 residues. Germline CDR1 is MDHEN and CDR2 is SYDVKM. Trimming pared 1 base from V and 0 bases from J, leaving 4 bases between. CDR3 region: CASSLYLSGANVLTF. The CDR3 nucleotides are TGTGCCAGCAGTTTATACCTCTCTGGGGCCAACGTCCTGACTTTC.

CDR3 in amino acids: CASSTSGEQFF. CDR3 nucleotide sequence: TGTGCCAGCTCAACTAGCGGTGAGCAGTTCTTC. V usage is TRBV18 and J usage is TRBJ2-1, with TRBD2 matching over 8 bases. V gave up 5 bases and J gave up 9 bases; unmatched junction bases: 0. The CDR3 extends over 11 amino acids. Per germline, CDR1 KGHSH and CDR2 LQKENI. The whole variable domain, filled in from reference TRBV18 and TRBJ2-1, reads NAGVMQNPRHLVRRRGQEARLRCSPMKGHSHVYWYRQLPEEGLKFMVYLQKENIIDESGMPKERFSAEFPKEGPSILRIQQVVRGDSAAYFCASSTSGEQFFGPGTRLTVL.